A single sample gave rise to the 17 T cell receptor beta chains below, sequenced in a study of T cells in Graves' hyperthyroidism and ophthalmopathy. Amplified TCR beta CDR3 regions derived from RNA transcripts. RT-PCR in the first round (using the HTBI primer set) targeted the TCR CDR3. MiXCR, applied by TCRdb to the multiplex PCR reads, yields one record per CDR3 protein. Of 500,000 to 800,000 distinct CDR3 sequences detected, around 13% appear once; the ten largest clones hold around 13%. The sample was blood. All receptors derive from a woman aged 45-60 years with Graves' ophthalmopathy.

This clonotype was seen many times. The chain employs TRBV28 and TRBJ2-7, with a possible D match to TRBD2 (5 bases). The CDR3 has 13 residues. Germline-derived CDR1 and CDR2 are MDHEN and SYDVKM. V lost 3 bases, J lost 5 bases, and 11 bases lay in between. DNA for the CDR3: TGTGCCAGCAGTTTGAGGTACGGGGACGAGCAGTACTTC. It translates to CASSLRYGDEQYF.

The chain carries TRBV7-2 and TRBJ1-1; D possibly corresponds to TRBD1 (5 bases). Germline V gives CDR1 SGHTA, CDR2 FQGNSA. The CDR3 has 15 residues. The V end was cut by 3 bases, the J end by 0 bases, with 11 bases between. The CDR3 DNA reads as TGTGCCAGCAGCTTTGCGGGGGTTGTGAACACTGAAGCTTTCTTT. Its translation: CASSFAGVVNTEAFF.

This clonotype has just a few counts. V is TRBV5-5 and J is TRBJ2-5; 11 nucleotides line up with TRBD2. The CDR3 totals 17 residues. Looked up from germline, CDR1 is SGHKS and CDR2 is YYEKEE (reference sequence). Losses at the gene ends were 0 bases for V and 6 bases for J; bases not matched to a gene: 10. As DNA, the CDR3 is TGTGCCAGCAGCTTGGACACTAGCGGGAGCTACAGGCAGACCCAGTACTTC. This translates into CASSLDTSGSYRQTQYF.

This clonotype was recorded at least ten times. The CDR3 DNA is TGTGCCAGCATCTCCCCCAAATCCTACGAGCAGTACTTC. Protein product: CASISPKSYEQYF. The gene calls are TRBV6-2 or TRBV6-3 and TRBJ2-7; D ambiguous. Germline loops: CDR1 MNHEY, CDR2 SVGEGT. The CDR3 has 13 residues. Trimming left V 7 bases short and J 1 base short, with 11 bases between.

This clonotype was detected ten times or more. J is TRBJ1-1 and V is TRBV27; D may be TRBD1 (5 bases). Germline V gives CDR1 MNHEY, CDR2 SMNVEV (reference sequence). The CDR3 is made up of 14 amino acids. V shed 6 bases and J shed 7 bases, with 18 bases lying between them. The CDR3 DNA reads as TGTGCCAGCAGGCCCGCGGCAGGGTACGGTGAAGCTTTCTTT. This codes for CASRPAAGYGEAFF.

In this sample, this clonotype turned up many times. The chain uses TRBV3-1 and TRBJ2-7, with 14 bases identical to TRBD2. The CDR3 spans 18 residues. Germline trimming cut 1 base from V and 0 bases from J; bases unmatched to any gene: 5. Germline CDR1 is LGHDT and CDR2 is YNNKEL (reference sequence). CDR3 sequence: CASSQAGLAGGSSYEQYF. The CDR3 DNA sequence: TGTGCCAGCAGCCAAGCCGGACTAGCGGGAGGCAGCTCCTACGAGCAGTACTTC.

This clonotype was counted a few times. CDR3 nucleotide sequence: TGTGCCATCAGTGAGTTAAGACTAGCGGGATTCTACGAGCAGTACTTC. Protein product: CAISELRLAGFYEQYF. This chain uses TRBV10-3 with TRBJ2-7, with TRBD2 matching 11 bases. This CDR3 is 16 amino acids long. The V segment lost 1 base and the J segment 3 bases; nucleotides outside the gene matches: 5. Per the germline V gene, CDR1 is ENHRY and CDR2 is SYGVKD.

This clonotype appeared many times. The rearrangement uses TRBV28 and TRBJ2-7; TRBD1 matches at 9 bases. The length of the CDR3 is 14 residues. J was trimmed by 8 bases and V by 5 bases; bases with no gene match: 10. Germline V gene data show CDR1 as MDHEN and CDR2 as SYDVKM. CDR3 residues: CASSTPDRGGQQYF. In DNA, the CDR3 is TGTGCCAGCAGTACCCCGGACAGGGGTGGGCAGCAGTACTTC.

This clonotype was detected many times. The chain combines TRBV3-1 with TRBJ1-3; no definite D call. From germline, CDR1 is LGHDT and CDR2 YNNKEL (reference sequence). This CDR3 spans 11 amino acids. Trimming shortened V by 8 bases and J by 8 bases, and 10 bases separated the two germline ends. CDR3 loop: CASGKWDTIYF. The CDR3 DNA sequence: TGTGCCAGCGGAAAGTGGGACACCATATATTTT.

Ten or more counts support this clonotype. DNA for the CDR3: TGTGCCAGCACCCGCTACGGGGGAGAGGTTGCAGATACGCAGTATTTT. Protein: CASTRYGGEVADTQYF. This sequence joins TRBV12-3 or TRBV12-4 and TRBJ2-3; weak D call: TRBD2 (6 bases). The V gene lost 7 bases and the J gene lost 4 bases, with 21 bases spanning the gap. This CDR3 region has 16 residues.

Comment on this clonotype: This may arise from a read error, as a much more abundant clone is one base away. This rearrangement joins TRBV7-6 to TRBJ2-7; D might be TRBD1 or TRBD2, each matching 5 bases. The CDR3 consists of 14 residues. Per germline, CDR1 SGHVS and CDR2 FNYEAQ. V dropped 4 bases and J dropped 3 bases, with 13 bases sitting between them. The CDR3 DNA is TGTGCCAGCAGCTCCACGGGACGGAACTACGAGCAGTACTTC. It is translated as CASSSTGRNYEQYF. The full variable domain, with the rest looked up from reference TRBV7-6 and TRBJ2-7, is GAGVSQSPRYKVTKRGQDVALRCDPISGHVSLYWYRQALGQGPEFLTYFNYEAQQDKSGLPNDRFSAERPEGSISTLTIQRTEQRDSAMYRCASSSTGRNYEQYFGPGTRLTVT.

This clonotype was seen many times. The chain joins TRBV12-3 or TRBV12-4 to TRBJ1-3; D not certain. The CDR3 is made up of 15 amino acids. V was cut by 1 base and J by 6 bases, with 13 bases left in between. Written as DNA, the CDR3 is TGTGCCAGCAGTTTAGGGCAGGTGGATTTAAACACCATATATTTT. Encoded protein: CASSLGQVDLNTIYF.

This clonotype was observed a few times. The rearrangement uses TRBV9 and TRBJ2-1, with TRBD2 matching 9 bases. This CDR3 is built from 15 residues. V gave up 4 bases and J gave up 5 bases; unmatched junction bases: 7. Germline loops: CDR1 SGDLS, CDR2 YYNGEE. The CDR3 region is CASSPRLAVDNEQFF. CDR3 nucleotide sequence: TGTGCCAGCAGCCCCCGACTAGCGGTAGACAATGAGCAGTTCTTC. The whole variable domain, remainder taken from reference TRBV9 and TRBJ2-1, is DSGVTQTPKHLITATGQRVTLRCSPRSGDLSVYWYQQSLDQGLQFLIQYYNGEERAKGNILERFSAQQFPDLHSELNLSSLELGDSALYFCASSPRLAVDNEQFFGPGTRLTVL.

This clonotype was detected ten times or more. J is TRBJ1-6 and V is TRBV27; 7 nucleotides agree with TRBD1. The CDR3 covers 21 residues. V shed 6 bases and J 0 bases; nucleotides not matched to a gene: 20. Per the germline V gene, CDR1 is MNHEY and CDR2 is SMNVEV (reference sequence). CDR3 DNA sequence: TGTGCCAGCAGCGGACTGGGACAGCCCTTCGGATCTAGCTCCTATAATTCACCCCTCCACTTT. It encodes CASSGLGQPFGSSSYNSPLHF.

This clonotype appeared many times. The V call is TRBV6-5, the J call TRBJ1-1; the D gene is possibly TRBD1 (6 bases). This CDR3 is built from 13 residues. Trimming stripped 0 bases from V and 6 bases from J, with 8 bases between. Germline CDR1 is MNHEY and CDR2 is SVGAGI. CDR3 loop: CASSYSWTAEAFF. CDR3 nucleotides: TGTGCCAGCAGTTACTCATGGACAGCTGAAGCTTTCTTT.

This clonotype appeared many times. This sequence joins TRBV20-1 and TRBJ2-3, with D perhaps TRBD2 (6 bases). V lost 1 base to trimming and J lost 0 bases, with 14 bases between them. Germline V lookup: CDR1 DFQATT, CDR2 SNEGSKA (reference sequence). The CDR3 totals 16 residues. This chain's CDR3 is CSARALASESTDTQYF. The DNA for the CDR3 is TGCAGTGCTAGAGCTCTGGCTAGCGAGAGCACAGATACGCAGTATTTT.

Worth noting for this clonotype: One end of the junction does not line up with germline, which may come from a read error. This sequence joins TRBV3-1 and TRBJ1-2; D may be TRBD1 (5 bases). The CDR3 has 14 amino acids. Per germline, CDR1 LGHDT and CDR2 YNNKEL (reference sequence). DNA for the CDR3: TGTGCCTGCAGCTATCGGACACTCAACTATGGCTACACCTTC. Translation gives CACSYRTLNYGYTF.